The 8 T cell receptor beta chains reported below all come from one sample, sequenced in a study of cytomegalovirus exposure and HLA in healthy donors. This PCR relied on a set of 60 Vbeta primers and 13 Jbeta primers. Sequenced by immunoSEQ multiplex PCR; TCRdb stores in-frame clones only, minus some. The sample has about 160,000 clones, over 60% seen once. The material sequenced was PBMCs. The source of these receptors is a woman aged 50 to 60 in good health and CMV-seropositive.

This clone appeared a single time. The rearrangement links TRBV2 to TRBJ2-1; no clear D gene. V lost 2 bases and J 2 bases, leaving 13 bases between the germline ends. The CDR3 is 16 residues long. The V gene's germline CDR1 is SNHLY and CDR2 FYNNEI. The CDR3 bases are TGTGCCAGCAGTGAACGAGGATGGATCGCCTACAATGAGCAGTTCTTC. Residues: CASSERGWIAYNEQFF.

The genes are TRBV9 and TRBJ2-2; D remains unclear. Trimming cost V 0 bases and J 3 bases, with 6 bases left between them. From germline, CDR1 is SGDLS and CDR2 YYNGEE. The CDR3 totals 14 residues. CDR3 region: CASSVGRDTGELFF. CDR3 DNA sequence: TGTGCCAGCAGCGTAGGACGGGACACCGGGGAGCTGTTTTTT.

This chain links TRBV7-6 with TRBJ2-7; 8 bases align to TRBD2. The CDR3 is 18 residues long. Trimming removed 5 bases from V and 3 bases from J; junction bases left unmatched: 18. From germline, CDR1 is SGHVS and CDR2 FNYEAQ. CDR3 sequence: CASSPFQTHGRANYEQYF. The CDR3 DNA is TGTGCCAGCAGCCCCTTTCAAACCCACGGGAGGGCCAACTACGAGCAGTACTTC.

This chain joins TRBV7-2 and TRBJ1-1, with 9 bases that match TRBD1. Losses at the gene ends were 5 bases for V and 3 bases for J; bases not matched to a gene: 4. Germline loops: CDR1 SGHTA, CDR2 FQGNSA. CDR3 size: 14 residues. CDR3 protein: CASSPWTGDTEAFF. DNA for the CDR3: TGTGCCAGCAGCCCATGGACAGGGGACACTGAAGCTTTCTTT. Full variable domain (outside the CDR3, taken from reference TRBV7-2 and TRBJ1-1): GAGVSQSPSNKVTEKGKDVELRCDPISGHTALYWYRQSLGQGLEFLIYFQGNSAPDKSGLPSDRFSAERTGGSVSTLTIQRTQQEDSAVYLCASSPWTGDTEAFFGQGTRLTVV.

The CDR3 is CASSVGISGRAEQFF. CDR3 DNA sequence: TGTGCCAGCAGCGTAGGCATTAGCGGGAGGGCTGAGCAGTTCTTC. The chain couples TRBV9 to TRBJ2-1; 11 nucleotides match TRBD2. The CDR3 sequence is 15 residues long. From germline, CDR1 is SGDLS and CDR2 YYNGEE. Trimming removed 0 bases from V and 9 bases from J; junction bases left unmatched: 5.

In this sample, this clone turned up once. CDR3 residues: CASSTSQGGEQFF. The CDR3 DNA follows: TGTGCCAGCAGCACTTCACAGGGGGGTGAGCAGTTCTTC. The chain employs TRBV7-3 and TRBJ2-1; 8 bases are shared with TRBD1. The germline CDR1 and CDR2 sequences are SGHTA and FQGTGA. The CDR3 loop spans 13 amino acids. Trimming took 5 bases from V and 9 from J; bases not matched to a gene: 6.

The chain uses TRBV7-9 and TRBJ2-1; 8 bases fit TRBD1. Germline V lookup: CDR1 SEHNR, CDR2 FQNEAQ (reference sequence). CDR3 size: 15 residues. J was trimmed by 0 bases and V by 8 bases; bases with no gene match: 6. CDR3 bases: TGTGCCAGCCGCCGACAGGGGAGCTCCTACAATGAGCAGTTCTTC. This encodes CASRRQGSSYNEQFF.

The chain carries TRBV18 and TRBJ1-2; D gene ambiguous. Trimming left V 0 bases short and J 6 bases short, with 5 bases between. Germline lookup yields CDR1 KGHSH and CDR2 LQKENI. The CDR3 is 12 residues long. CDR3 in amino acids: CASSPPADGYTF. CDR3 sequence (DNA): TGTGCCAGCTCACCACCCGCGGATGGCTACACCTTC.